The rows below give T cell receptor beta chains drawn from one sample of a study of CD8 T cells in Susac syndrome. Each CDR3 protein is one row after TCRdb ran MiXCR on the immunoSEQ multiplex PCR reads. The sample contains 95,000 to 150,000 distinct CDR3 sequences, around 96% of which appear only once. Material for sequencing was CD4+ T cells from PBMCs. The receptors here all came from a human donor with Susac syndrome. The CDR3 runs from the conserved cysteine through the conserved F or W. A D gene is named only where the DNA matches it firmly. Clone sizes are given selectively: once, few, many, or a class where the clone is expanded.

TRBJ1-2 | - | - | TRBV5-1 | 13 | TGCGCCAGCAGCACAGGGATTAACTATGGCTACACCTTC | CASSTGINYGYTF
TRBJ2-7 | - | - | TRBV20-1 | 12 | TGCAGTGCTAGTGATCAGCCGCCTGGGCAGTACTTC | CSASDQPPGQYF
TRBJ1-2 | TRBD1 | - | TRBV25-1 | 15 | TGTGCCAGCAGTGAATATATTCCAGGGGGAGATGGCTACACCTTC | CASSEYIPGGDGYTF
TRBJ2-5 | - | - | TRBV2 | 16 | TGTGCCAGCAGTGAAGCTTCGGGGGTCTCCGGGGAGACCCAGTACTTC | CASSEASGVSGETQYF
TRBJ2-7 | - | - | TRBV2 | 15 | TGTGCCAGCAGTGAAGCACGGCAGGGTGTCTACGAGCAGTACTTC | CASSEARQGVYEQYF
TRBJ1-5 | - | - | TRBV29-1 | 13 | TGCAGCGTTGGGGGGGCGTCAGGTCAGCCCCAGCATTTT | CSVGGASGQPQHF
TRBJ2-5 | - | few | TRBV7-2 | 12 | TGTGCCAGCAGCCCCCGAAGGGAGACCCAGTACTTC | CASSPRRETQYF
TRBJ2-1 | - | - | TRBV20-1 | 14 | TGCAGTGCCCCGGACTCCTCTCGGAGGAATGAGCAGTTCTTC | CSAPDSSRRNEQFF
TRBJ2-1 | - | - | TRBV5-1 | 13 | TGCGCCAGCAGCTTGGGGTCTACGGATGAGCAGTTCTTC | CASSLGSTDEQFF
TRBJ1-1 | - | - | TRBV4-1 | 15 | TGCGCCAGCAGATCGGGGGACACCTTGAACACTGAAGCTTTCTTT | CASRSGDTLNTEAFF
TRBJ2-1 | TRBD2 | - | TRBV5-6 | 17 | TGTGCCAGCAGCAACAGACTAGCGGAGACCTCCTACAATGAGCAGTTCTTC | CASSNRLAETSYNEQFF
TRBJ2-5 | - | - | TRBV4-1 | 18 | TGCGCCAGCAGCCAGGCAGAGTGGGACACGGGGTACCAAGAGACCCAGTACTTC | CASSQAEWDTGYQETQYF
TRBJ2-4 | - | - | TRBV25-1 | 17 | TGTGCCAGCAGCCTCGGGGGAGCGGGCCCAGCCAAAAACATTCAGTACTTC | CASSLGGAGPAKNIQYF
TRBJ1-2 | - | - | TRBV7-2 | 14 | TGTGCCAGCAGCTCTCGGCCAGGGGTCGGCGGCTACACCTTC | CASSSRPGVGGYTF
TRBJ2-5 | - | - | TRBV5-1 | 11 | TGCGCCAGCAGGGGTGAGGAGACCCAGTACTTC | CASRGEETQYF
TRBJ2-2 | TRBD2 | - | TRBV20-1 | 11 | TGCAGTGGGACTAGCACCGGGGAGCTGTTTTTT | CSGTSTGELFF
TRBJ1-1 | - | - | TRBV25-1 | 13 | TGTGCCAGCAGGATTCCAGGGAACACTGAAGCTTTCTTT | CASRIPGNTEAFF
TRBJ2-5 | - | - | TRBV4-1 | 15 | TGCGCCAGCAGCCAACCCAGGGGGGGGTATGAGACCCAGTACTTC | CASSQPRGGYETQYF
TRBJ1-1 | - | - | TRBV12-3/TRBV12-4 | 13 | TGTGCCAGCAGTTGGGAAGTGAACACTGAAGCTTTCTTT | CASSWEVNTEAFF
TRBJ2-7 | - | - | TRBV12-3/TRBV12-4 | 12 | TGTGCCAGCAGCTTAGCGGTGGGCGAGCAGTACTTC | CASSLAVGEQYF
TRBJ2-7 | - | - | TRBV7-2 | 12 | TGTGCCAGCAGCTCCGAATATGGGGAGCAGTACTTC | CASSSEYGEQYF
TRBJ2-2 | - | - | TRBV20-1 | 12 | TGCAGTGCAAGACAGAACACCGGGGAGCTGTTTTTT | CSARQNTGELFF
TRBJ1-2 | - | - | TRBV6-9 | 13 | TGTGCCAGCTTTCAGGGCAGGGAAGAGGGCTACACCTTC | CASFQGREEGYTF
TRBJ1-2 | - | once | TRBV28 | 15 | TGTGCCAGCAGTTCACCCCGGGACTTTGGAGATAGCTACACCTTC | CASSSPRDFGDSYTF
TRBJ2-5 | - | once | TRBV27 | 15 | TGTGCCAGCAGTCGTAAGGGGGAGCCCCAAGAGACCCAGTACTTC | CASSRKGEPQETQYF
TRBJ2-1 | TRBD1 | - | TRBV2 | 13 | TGTGCCAGCAGTGAGGGACAGGCCTATGAGCAGTTCTTC | CASSEGQAYEQFF
TRBJ2-7 | - | - | TRBV3-1 | 14 | TGTGCCAGCAGCCAACAGGGCACCTCCTACGAGCAGTACTTC | CASSQQGTSYEQYF
TRBJ2-1 | - | - | TRBV5-1 | 12 | TGCGCCAGCAGCTTGACCAGCAATGAGCAGTTCTTC | CASSLTSNEQFF
TRBJ2-1 | TRBD1 | - | TRBV7-2 | 16 | TGTGCCAGCAGCTTCCCCGGGACAGGGGTGAACAATGAGCAGTTCTTC | CASSFPGTGVNNEQFF
TRBJ1-4 | - | - | TRBV5-4 | 16 | TGTGCCAGCAGCTTGGGGGGGAGGGAGGCGAGTGAAAAACTGTTTTTT | CASSLGGREASEKLFF
TRBJ2-7 | TRBD1 | - | TRBV10-3 | 13 | TGTGCCATCCGGGACAGGGGGGGATACGAGCAGTACTTC | CAIRDRGGYEQYF
TRBJ2-5 | TRBD1 | - | TRBV30 | 16 | TGTGCCTGGAGTGTAGATAAGGGACAGGTCGTGGAGACCCAGTACTTC | CAWSVDKGQVVETQYF
TRBJ2-5 | - | - | TRBV5-1 | 14 | TGCGCCACGTCACCCGGGACCCACCAAGAGACCCAGTACTTC | CATSPGTHQETQYF
TRBJ1-2 | - | - | TRBV18 | 14 | TGTGCCAGCTCCGACGAAAGGGAGCGCTATGGCTACACCTTC | CASSDERERYGYTF
TRBJ2-1 | - | - | TRBV12-2 | 12 | TGTGCAAGTCGCTCCTCACTAGCGGGCCAGTTCTTC | CASRSSLAGQFF
TRBJ1-2 | - | - | TRBV29-1 | 12 | TGCAGCGCAAAGGGACTGACCTATGGCTACACCTTC | CSAKGLTYGYTF
TRBJ2-3 | TRBD1 | - | TRBV30 | 13 | TGTGCCTGGAGGAGACAGGGTCCAGATACGCAGTATTTT | CAWRRQGPDTQYF
TRBJ2-3 | - | - | TRBV11-2 | 13 | TGTGCCAGCAGCTGGGTCGCCGAGGATACGCAGTATTTT | CASSWVAEDTQYF
TRBJ2-3 | - | - | TRBV30 | 16 | TGTGCCTGGAGATTAGGCCTATCATCTAGCACAGATACGCAGTATTTT | CAWRLGLSSSTDTQYF
TRBJ2-6 | - | - | TRBV19 | 15 | TGTGCCAGTAGTATAGTAGGGACTGGGGCCAACGTCCTGACTTTC | CASSIVGTGANVLTF
TRBJ1-2 | TRBD1 | - | TRBV3-1 | 14 | TGTGCCAGCAGCCAGACGGGACAGGGCTGGGGCTACACCTTC | CASSQTGQGWGYTF
TRBJ2-1 | - | - | TRBV4-3 | 13 | TGCGCCAGCAGCCAAGAAACGAAAAATGAGCAGTTCTTC | CASSQETKNEQFF
TRBJ2-7 | - | - | TRBV29-1 | 12 | TGCAGCGTTGTTTTCGGGGCCTACGAGCAGTACTTC | CSVVFGAYEQYF
TRBJ2-5 | - | - | TRBV20-1 | 13 | TGCAGTGCTAGAATACCGGTGCAAGAGACCCAGTACTTC | CSARIPVQETQYF
TRBJ1-1 | TRBD1 | - | TRBV19 | 16 | TGTGCCAGTAGTAGCCTTCTCGGGACAGGTAACACTGAAGCTTTCTTT | CASSSLLGTGNTEAFF
TRBJ2-2 | - | - | TRBV29-1 | 14 | TGCAGCGTTGAAGATGGATTCATCGGCGGGGAGCTGTTTTTT | CSVEDGFIGGELFF
TRBJ2-3 | - | - | TRBV30 | 13 | TGTGCCTGGAGTCTGGGAAGCACAGATACGCAGTATTTT | CAWSLGSTDTQYF
TRBJ2-3 | - | - | TRBV20-1 | 14 | TGCAGTGCTAGTGGTCAGGGAGACTGGGATACGCAGTATTTT | CSASGQGDWDTQYF
TRBJ2-1 | - | - | TRBV30 | 13 | TGTGCCTGGAGCCCTAGCTCCTACAATGAGCAGTTCTTC | CAWSPSSYNEQFF
TRBJ2-1 | TRBD2 | - | TRBV29-1 | 18 | TGCAGCGTTGTCCGAGGACTAGCGGGCGCCTTCTCCTACAATGAGCAGTTCTTC | CSVVRGLAGAFSYNEQFF
TRBJ2-2 | TRBD1 | - | TRBV29-1 | 14 | TGCAGCGTTTGGGGACAGGCGAACACCGGGGAGCTGTTTTTT | CSVWGQANTGELFF
TRBJ2-1 | - | once | TRBV12-3/TRBV12-4 | 13 | TGTGCCAGCAAGGTGGATAAGGCCAATGAGCAGTTCTTC | CASKVDKANEQFF
TRBJ1-5 | - | once | TRBV7-2 | 14 | TGTGCCAGCAGCCCCCGTGGGGACGCTCAGCCCCAGCATTTT | CASSPRGDAQPQHF
TRBJ2-3 | TRBD2 | - | TRBV9 | 16 | TGTGCCAGCAACCCACGGGGGGGGCCAGTTACAGATACGCAGTATTTT | CASNPRGGPVTDTQYF
TRBJ2-6 | TRBD1 | - | TRBV29-1 | 16 | TGCAGCGTTCCCCGGACAGGGGGCTCTGGGGCCAACGTCCTGACTTTC | CSVPRTGGSGANVLTF
TRBJ2-7 | TRBD1 | - | TRBV3-1 | 14 | TGTGCCAGCAGCCTCCTGGGACAGGGTTTCGAGCAGTACTTC | CASSLLGQGFEQYF
TRBJ2-7 | TRBD2 | - | TRBV24-1 | 13 | TGTGCCACCAGTGAGGGGACTAGCGGAACGCAGTACTTC | CATSEGTSGTQYF
TRBJ1-1 | - | - | TRBV30 | 15 | TGTGCCTGGAGGGGGGACGGAATAATGAACACTGAAGCTTTCTTT | CAWRGDGIMNTEAFF
TRBJ2-1 | - | - | TRBV30 | 9 | TGTGCCTGGAGTACCCCCCGCTTCTTC | CAWSTPRFF
TRBJ2-5 | - | - | TRBV2 | 13 | TGTGCCAGCAGTGAGGGCAGGGGCGAGACCCAGTACTTC | CASSEGRGETQYF